The present TCR beta chain was sequenced within a study of read filtering for tumor transcriptome and immune sequencing. This clonotype was recorded at least ten times. The CDR3 is made up of 13 amino acids. Per the germline V gene, CDR1 is SQVTM and CDR2 is ANQGSEA. V shed 6 bases and J shed 1 base, with 12 bases lying between them. This library used roughly 0.4 ug RNA and molecular barcoded adaptors spanning alpha/delta and beta/gamma chains. TCRdb used MiXCR to reprocess the reads, holding one entry per CDR3 protein. This table holds roughly 130,000 distinct CDR3 sequences, 13% found once. The chain couples TRBV29-1 to TRBJ1-1, with D perhaps TRBD1 (5 bases). The sequence came from a donor at least 40 years old with multiple myeloma. Sequencing was carried out using a population of CD138-negative cells sorted from bone marrow. The CDR3 DNA follows: TGCAGCGTCTTTGACAGTACGAACACTGAAGCTTTCTTT. This gives the protein CSVFDSTNTEAFF.